The next 16 T cell receptor beta chains were all read from a single sample in a study of breast tumors, draining lymph nodes, adjacent tissues. The lymph nodes were axillary draining lymph nodes from breast cancer patients. TCRdb redid the calling of the multiplex PCR reads with MiXCR, one entry per CDR3 protein. The sample has about 230,000 distinct CDR3 sequences, about 34% seen once. The specimen sequenced was axillary lymph node tissue. The receptor set was obtained from a female donor with breast cancer. Some clones in this sample may be carry-over from other donors' samples.

In its sample, this clonotype was seen a few times. The rearrangement uses TRBV28 and TRBJ2-3; 16 nucleotides agree with TRBD2. V gave up 6 bases and J gave up 4 bases; unmatched junction bases: 7. CDR1 MDHEN and CDR2 SYDVKM come from the germline V gene. CDR3 length equals 17 residues. The CDR3 region is CASRGTSGRVSADTQYF. For the CDR3, the DNA is TGTGCCAGCAGAGGGACTAGCGGGAGGGTGTCGGCAGATACGCAGTATTTT.

This chain uses TRBV7-6 with TRBJ2-5, with D possibly called TRBD1 or TRBD2 (5 bases each). The V end lost 4 bases, the J end lost 5 bases, and 11 bases lay between the germline ends. The CDR3 has 13 residues. CDR1 and CDR2 (germline): SGHVS, FNYEAQ. The CDR3 DNA reads TGTGCCAGCAGCTCGGGACGCAGGGAGACCCAGTACTTC. Translating it yields CASSSGRRETQYF.

This clonotype was seen many times. This chain links TRBV6-4 with TRBJ1-2; D is possibly TRBD1 (5 bases). Trimming took off 0 bases at V and 0 bases at J, with 11 bases between the two ends. Germline CDR1 is MRHNA and CDR2 is SNTAGT. The CDR3 is made up of 16 amino acids. The CDR3 DNA sequence: TGTGCCAGCAGTGACTCCCCTGGACAATCTAACTATGGCTACACCTTC. Protein sequence: CASSDSPGQSNYGYTF.

This clonotype was found many times. This may arise from a read error, as a much more abundant clone is one base away. V usage is TRBV10-3 and J usage is TRBJ2-1; D not certain. V lost 3 bases, J lost 4 bases, and 7 bases lay in between. The CDR3 extends over 13 amino acids. CDR1 ENHRY and CDR2 SYGVKD come from the germline V gene. The CDR3 DNA is TGTGCCATCAGTGACCTCCCTTACAATGAGCAGTTCTTC. This codes for CAISDLPYNEQFF.

This clonotype was seen many times. The V call is TRBV9, the J call TRBJ2-3, with a weak D call TRBD2 (5 bases). In germline, CDR1 is SGDLS, CDR2 YYNGEE. Deletions cut 0 bases from V and 4 bases from J, with 12 bases between. CDR3 size: 15 residues. The CDR3 spells CASSVGVGRADTQYF. CDR3 sequence (DNA): TGTGCCAGCAGCGTAGGAGTAGGGCGGGCAGATACGCAGTATTTT.

The chain couples TRBV4-3 to TRBJ2-7, with 12 bases aligning to TRBD2. V gave up 4 bases and J gave up 4 bases; unmatched junction bases: 5. The germline CDR1 and CDR2 sequences are LGHNA and YSLEER. This CDR3 region has 15 residues. The CDR3 DNA reads as TGCGCCAGCAGCCCGCGAGGGACTAGCGGGTACGAGCAGTACTTC. This codes for CASSPRGTSGYEQYF.

This clonotype has at least ten counts. The V call is TRBV11-3, the J call TRBJ2-3; D not certain. The CDR3 runs 12 residues. Germline lookup yields CDR1 SGHNT and CDR2 YENEEA. V lost 3 bases to trimming and J lost 2 bases, with 3 bases between them. The CDR3 sequence is CASSFHTDTQYF. The CDR3 region has the DNA TGTGCCAGCAGCTTCCACACAGATACGCAGTATTTT.

In its sample, this clonotype was seen many times. The V and J genes are TRBV20-1 and TRBJ2-2; 9 bases agree with TRBD2. The ends lost 2 bases at V and 0 bases at J; junction bases unmatched: 1. This CDR3 region has 15 residues. Germline CDR1 reads DFQATT; CDR2 reads SNEGSKA (reference sequence). The CDR3 spells CSARPSGANTGELFF. CDR3 nucleotides: TGCAGTGCTAGACCTAGCGGGGCGAACACCGGGGAGCTGTTTTTT.

This clonotype showed up many times. This chain uses TRBV30 with TRBJ1-3; D possibly corresponds to TRBD1 (6 bases). V was cut by 2 bases and J by 4 bases, with 15 bases left in between. Germline CDR1 and CDR2: GTSNPN and SVGIG (reference sequence). This CDR3 comprises 15 residues. The CDR3 region is CAWSQTWTAGNTIYF. The CDR3 bases are TGTGCCTGGAGTCAAACCTGGACAGCCGGAAACACCATATATTTT.

This chain uses TRBV6-6 with TRBJ2-1, with 13 bases that match TRBD2. Germline CDR1 MNHNY, CDR2 SVGAGI (reference sequence). CDR3 length: 16 amino acids. Trimming at V came to 5 bases and at J to 8 bases, leaving 9 bases not matched to a gene. CDR3 sequence: CASSPQTSGGPYEQFF. The DNA for the CDR3 is TGTGCCAGCAGTCCCCAGACTAGCGGGGGGCCGTATGAGCAGTTCTTC.

This clonotype was seen many times. The chain combines TRBV7-8 with TRBJ1-4, with D unclear. V dropped 1 base and J dropped 15 bases, with 12 bases sitting between them. The V gene's germline CDR1 is SGHVS and CDR2 FQNEAQ. The CDR3 contains 12 residues. CDR3 loop: CASSLGSAGLFF. The CDR3 DNA follows: TGTGCCAGCAGCTTAGGGTCAGCCGGGTTGTTTTTT.

This clonotype came up many times. The V and J genes are TRBV5-1 and TRBJ2-7, with unresolved D. Germline CDR1 reads SGHRS; CDR2 reads YFSETQ. Trimming removed 0 bases from V and 5 bases from J, with 9 bases in between. This CDR3 region has 13 residues. The CDR3 loop is CASSLALVDEQYF. The DNA for the CDR3 is TGCGCCAGCAGCTTGGCTCTTGTGGACGAGCAGTACTTC.

This clonotype was picked up many times. The chain links TRBV6-6 to TRBJ1-3; no clear D gene. The CDR3 runs to 11 residues. Trimming pared 4 bases from V and 7 bases from J, leaving 5 bases between. Germline V CDR1 and CDR2: MNHNY, SVGAGI (reference sequence). This CDR3 reads CASSSENTIYF. CDR3 sequence (DNA): TGTGCCAGCAGTTCTGAGAACACCATATATTTT.

The V gene is TRBV5-1, the J gene TRBJ1-1; 7 bases match TRBD1. This CDR3 region has 14 residues. In germline, CDR1 is SGHRS, CDR2 YFSETQ. The J segment lost 5 bases and the V segment lost 4 bases, leaving 8 bases of the junction unmatched. In nucleotides, the CDR3 is TGCGCCAGCAGCCGACAGGGAGTGAGGACTGAAGCTTTCTTT. It translates to CASSRQGVRTEAFF.

This clonotype appeared many times. CDR3 coding DNA: TGTGCCAGCAGCGCCGGGGGGCTCTCTAGCGGGGGAAGAGAGACCCAGTACTTC. Translated, it gives CASSAGGLSSGGRETQYF. The chain carries TRBV9 and TRBJ2-5; 10 bases are shared with TRBD2. Germline assignment: CDR1 SGDLS and CDR2 YYNGEE. The CDR3 is 18 amino acids. After removal of 3 bases from V and 4 bases from J, the junction contained 15 bases not matched to a gene.

As concerns this clonotype: A read error may produce the germline difference seen at one junction end. The V and J genes are TRBV18 and TRBJ1-2; D possibly corresponds to TRBD1 (5 bases). From germline, CDR1 is KGHSH and CDR2 LQKENI. The length of the CDR3 is 15 residues. The CDR3 sequence: CAGSLLPQGSDGYTF. The CDR3 DNA reads as TGTGCCGGCTCACTACTTCCGCAGGGATCCGATGGCTACACCTTC.